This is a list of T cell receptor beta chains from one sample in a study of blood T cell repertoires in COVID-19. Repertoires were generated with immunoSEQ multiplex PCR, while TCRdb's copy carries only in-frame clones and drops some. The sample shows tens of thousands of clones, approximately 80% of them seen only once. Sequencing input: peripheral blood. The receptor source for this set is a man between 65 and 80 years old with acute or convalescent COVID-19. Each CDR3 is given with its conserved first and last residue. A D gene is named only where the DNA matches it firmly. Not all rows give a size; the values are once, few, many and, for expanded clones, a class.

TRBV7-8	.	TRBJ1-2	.	CASGYQGYGYTF	TGTGCCAGCGGATACCAGGGGTACGGCTACACCTTC
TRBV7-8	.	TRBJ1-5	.	CASSPRRADQPQHF	TGTGCCAGCAGCCCCCGCAGAGCGGATCAGCCCCAGCATTTT
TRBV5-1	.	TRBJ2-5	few	CASSSEHGETQYF	TGCGCCAGCAGCTCCGAACACGGGGAGACCCAGTACTTC
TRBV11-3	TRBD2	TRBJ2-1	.	CASSVGGGAGEQFF	TGTGCCAGCAGCGTCGGGGGGGGCGCAGGTGAGCAGTTCTTC
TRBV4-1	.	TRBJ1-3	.	CASSQWGSTGTTIYF	TGCGCCAGCAGCCAATGGGGAAGCACAGGGACCACCATATATTTT
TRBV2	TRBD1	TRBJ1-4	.	CASTPGQFNEKLFF	TGTGCCAGCACCCCGGGACAGTTTAATGAAAAACTGTTTTTT
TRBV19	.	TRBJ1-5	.	CASSSPRGGQGQPQHF	TGTGCCAGTAGTAGCCCCCGCGGGGGGCAGGGTCAGCCCCAGCATTTT
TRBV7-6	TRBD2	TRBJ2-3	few	CASSRGGNTDTQYF	TGTGCCAGCAGCCGCGGGGGGAACACAGATACGCAGTATTTT
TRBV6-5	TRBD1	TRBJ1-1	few	CASRIETGVEAFF	TGTGCCAGCAGAATAGAGACAGGGGTTGAAGCTTTCTTT
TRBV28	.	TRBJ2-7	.	CASSLLGQPLAPWHF	TGTGCCAGCAGTTTATTGGGACAACCCCTGGCGCCTTGGCACTTC
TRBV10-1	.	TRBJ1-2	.	CAGSESAGLLTF	TGCGCCGGCAGTGAGTCTGCGGGTCTGCTCACCTTC
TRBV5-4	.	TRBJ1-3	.	CASSSPGSLNTIYF	TGTGCCAGCAGCTCACCGGGAAGCCTAAACACCATATATTTT
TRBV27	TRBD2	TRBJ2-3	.	CASSSSYLRLAVDTQYF	TGTGCCAGCAGTTCCTCCTACCTCAGACTAGCTGTAGATACGCAGTATTTT
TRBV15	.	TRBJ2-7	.	CATSRMTWTRVYEQYF	TGTGCCACCAGCAGGATGACTTGGACAAGGGTGTACGAGCAGTACTTC
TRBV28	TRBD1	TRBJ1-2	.	CASRGDRAYGYTF	TGTGCCAGCAGGGGGGACAGGGCTTATGGCTACACCTTC
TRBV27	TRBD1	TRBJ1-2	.	CASSVTGNYGYTF	TGTGCCAGCAGTGTGACAGGGAACTATGGCTACACCTTC
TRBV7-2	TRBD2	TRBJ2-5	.	CARTAGGPGETQYF	TGTGCCAGGACCGCGGGGGGGCCAGGGGAGACCCAGTACTTC
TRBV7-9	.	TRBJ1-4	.	CASSPQGGHVNEKLFF	TGTGCCAGCAGCCCACAAGGAGGCCACGTTAATGAAAAACTGTTTTTT
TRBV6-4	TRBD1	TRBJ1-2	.	CASRETGGYYGYTF	TGTGCCAGCAGGGAGACAGGGGGCTACTATGGCTACACCTTC